These 15 T cell receptor beta chains were sequenced from one sample in a study of siplizumab effects on memory and regulatory T cells. Profiled with immunoSEQ multiplex PCR; TCRdb holds only in-frame clones, not every one. The sample carries about 50,000 clones, about 97% recorded once. Material: naive CD4+ T cells sorted from blood. The receptors were gathered from a human donor in good health.

This clone was seen once. The CDR3 loop is CASRASGSREQYF. The CDR3 DNA follows: TGCGCCAGCAGGGCTAGCGGGAGTAGGGAGCAGTACTTC. The gene calls are TRBV5-1 and TRBJ2-7; 10 positions agree with TRBD2. This CDR3 has 13 amino acids. Losses at the gene ends were 5 bases for V and 7 bases for J; bases not matched to a gene: 6. Germline loops: CDR1 SGHRS, CDR2 YFSETQ.

The V call is TRBV23-1, the J call TRBJ1-2; 8 bases fit TRBD1. TRBV23-1 qualifies as an ORF whose function is uncertain. The trim removed 4 bases at V and 8 bases at J, leaving 6 bases unmatched. This CDR3 has 13 residues. The CDR3 reads CASSPHRGGGYTF. CDR3 bases: TGCGCCAGCAGTCCTCACAGGGGGGGAGGCTACACCTTC.

This chain joins TRBV5-3 and TRBJ2-1; 8 bases line up with TRBD2. TRBV5-3 belongs to the ORF category, with a function that is uncertain. V lost 1 base, J lost 8 bases, and 8 bases stayed unmatched. There are 15 residues in the CDR3. The CDR3, as DNA: TGTGCCAGAAGCTTGAACGAGCGGGAGCTACATGAGCAGTTCTTC. This sequence encodes CARSLNERELHEQFF.

The chain uses TRBV15 and TRBJ2-2; tentative D call: TRBD1 (6 bases). V was pared by 5 bases and J by 2 bases, with 12 bases between. Germline assignment: CDR1 LNHNV and CDR2 YYDKDF (reference sequence). CDR3 size: 15 residues. The DNA for the CDR3 is TGTGCCACCAGCTCCACAGGGAAAAACACCGGGGAGCTGTTTTTT. Translation gives CATSSTGKNTGELFF. Filled out from reference TRBV15 and TRBJ2-2, the complete variable domain reads DAMVIQNPRYQVTQFGKPVTLSCSQTLNHNVMYWYQQKSSQAPKLLFHYYDKDFNNEADTPDNFQSRRPNTSFCFLDIRSPGLGDTAMYLCATSSTGKNTGELFFGEGSRLTVL.

V and J are TRBV27 and TRBJ1-1, with 9 bases that match TRBD1. The CDR3 spans 17 residues. V shed 5 bases and J 0 bases; nucleotides not matched to a gene: 10. Germline CDR1 and CDR2: MNHEY and SMNVEV (reference sequence). This chain's CDR3 is CASSPGQGRTMNTEAFF. CDR3 DNA sequence: TGTGCCAGCAGTCCCGGACAGGGGCGGACAATGAACACTGAAGCTTTCTTT.

V usage is TRBV11-1 and J usage is TRBJ1-4; unclear D gene. The CDR3 totals 15 residues. Trimming took off 5 bases at V and 8 bases at J, with 18 bases between the two ends. The germline V gene has CDR1 SGHAT and CDR2 FQDESV (reference sequence). In DNA, the CDR3 is TGTGCCAGCAGCGCGGCGACATTGGGTGTGGAAAAACTGTTTTTT. Protein sequence: CASSAATLGVEKLFF.

V gene TRBV7-9 combines with J gene TRBJ2-1; D gene unclear. CDR1 and CDR2 (germline): SEHNR, FQNEAQ (reference sequence). V shed 6 bases and J shed 9 bases, with 15 bases lying between them. The CDR3 is 13 residues long. The CDR3 DNA reads as TGTGCCAGCAGTATTATCAAGCTGGGTGAGCAGTTCTTC. The encoded protein is CASSIIKLGEQFF.

This clone was counted a single time. The chain employs TRBV6-4 and TRBJ2-1; unclear D gene. The CDR3 has 14 residues. Trimming took 3 bases from V and 4 from J, leaving 10 bases between them. Per the germline V gene, CDR1 is MRHNA and CDR2 is SNTAGT. The CDR3 DNA is TGTGCCAGCAGTGAAACCTGGGGTTACAATGAGCAGTTCTTC. Translating gives CASSETWGYNEQFF.

V gene TRBV27 combines with J gene TRBJ2-1; 8 nucleotides match TRBD1. V lost 4 bases to trimming and J lost 0 bases; unmatched junction nucleotides: 8. The CDR3 has 17 residues. Germline values: CDR1 MNHEY, CDR2 SMNVEV (reference sequence). This CDR3 is CASSSHRGTSSYNEQFF. The CDR3 DNA is TGTGCCAGCAGTTCGCACAGGGGGACCAGCTCCTACAATGAGCAGTTCTTC.

The chain employs TRBV30 and TRBJ2-2; 7 nucleotides align to TRBD2. The CDR3 length is 17 residues. The J segment lost 7 bases and the V segment lost 4 bases, leaving 18 bases of the junction unmatched. The germline CDR1 and CDR2 sequences are GTSNPN and SVGIG (reference sequence). The CDR3 protein is CAWKPLLGGREGGELFF. The CDR3 region has the DNA TGTGCCTGGAAGCCCCTGCTGGGAGGCAGGGAGGGCGGGGAGCTGTTTTTT. Drawing the rest from reference TRBV30 and TRBJ2-2, the complete variable domain is SQTIHQWPATLVQPVGSPLSLECTVEGTSNPNLYWYRQAAGRGLQLLFYSVGIGQISSEVPQNLSASRPQDRQFILSSKKLLLSDSGFYLCAWKPLLGGREGGELFFGEGSRLTVL.

The genes are TRBV7-2 and TRBJ1-2; D is perhaps TRBD1 (5 bases). V was clipped by 5 bases and J by 0 bases, with 16 bases between them. Germline V gene data show CDR1 as SGHTA and CDR2 as FQGNSA. The CDR3 is made up of 16 amino acids. The CDR3 protein is CASSPSSPGPNYGYTF. Written as DNA, the CDR3 is TGTGCCAGCAGCCCATCTTCCCCGGGGCCTAACTATGGCTACACCTTC.

This chain joins TRBV9 and TRBJ2-1; D is unclear. Trimming cost V 0 bases and J 7 bases, with 14 bases left between them. There are 15 residues in the CDR3. Germline CDR1 SGDLS, CDR2 YYNGEE. The CDR3 spells CASSVAKVSVNEQFF. DNA of the CDR3: TGTGCCAGCAGCGTAGCAAAAGTTAGTGTTAATGAGCAGTTCTTC.

This clone was recorded only once. The chain uses TRBV2 and TRBJ2-2, with a tentative D call TRBD2 (5 bases). The V end was cut by 3 bases, the J end by 7 bases, with 15 bases between. The germline V gene has CDR1 SNHLY and CDR2 FYNNEI. The CDR3 extends over 15 amino acids. The CDR3 spells CASSDGGGLIGELFF. The CDR3 DNA follows: TGTGCCAGCAGTGACGGAGGTGGCCTAATCGGGGAGCTGTTTTTT. Full variable domain (missing parts from reference TRBV2 and TRBJ2-2): EPEVTQTPSHQVTQMGQEVILRCVPISNHLYFYWYRQILGQKVEFLVSFYNNEISEKSEIFDDQFSVERPDGSNFTLKIRSTKLEDSAMYFCASSDGGGLIGELFFGEGSRLTVL.

CDR3 amino acids: CASSGPGLGGTQYF. CDR3 DNA sequence: TGTGCCAGCAGTGGTCCAGGGCTAGGTGGGACCCAGTACTTC. The chain joins TRBV6-1 to TRBJ2-5, with a weak D call TRBD1 (5 bases). CDR3 length: 14 amino acids. V was pared by 4 bases and J by 7 bases, with 16 bases between. CDR1 and CDR2 (germline): MNHNS, SASEGT.

This chain connects TRBV28 to TRBJ1-5, with D hard to call. The germline V and J ends were trimmed by 5 bases and 5 bases, with 13 bases remaining between them. Germline CDR1 MDHEN, CDR2 SYDVKM. CDR3 length equals 14 residues. CDR3: CASSPPNLHQPQHF. The CDR3 DNA sequence: TGTGCCAGCAGTCCTCCAAACCTACATCAGCCCCAGCATTTT.